This T cell receptor beta chain came from a study of human T cells and chemical hapten exposure. Overall study results and limits: Counts of TCRs above 1 in 1000 frequency stayed unchanged with DPC sensitization.

Individual cDNA molecules in this library carried unique molecular identifiers. TCRdb redid the calling of the 5' RACE reads with MiXCR, one entry per CDR3 protein. The sample carries 130,000 or so distinct CDR3 sequences, 3.5% to 5% recorded once. Germline values: CDR1 LGHDT, CDR2 YNNKEL (reference sequence). The CDR3 covers 14 residues. Trimming shortened V by 3 bases and J by 7 bases, and 16 bases separated the two germline ends. This clonotype was detected many times. Its antigen remains unknown. Unfractionated whole blood yielded the extracted total RNA. The TCR originated in a female donor in good health. V is TRBV3-1 and J is TRBJ2-7, with a weak D call TRBD1 (6 bases). DNA for the CDR3: TGTGCCAGCAGCCAGGTCCTACAGGGTGGTGAGCAGTACTTC. This translates into CASSQVLQGGEQYF.